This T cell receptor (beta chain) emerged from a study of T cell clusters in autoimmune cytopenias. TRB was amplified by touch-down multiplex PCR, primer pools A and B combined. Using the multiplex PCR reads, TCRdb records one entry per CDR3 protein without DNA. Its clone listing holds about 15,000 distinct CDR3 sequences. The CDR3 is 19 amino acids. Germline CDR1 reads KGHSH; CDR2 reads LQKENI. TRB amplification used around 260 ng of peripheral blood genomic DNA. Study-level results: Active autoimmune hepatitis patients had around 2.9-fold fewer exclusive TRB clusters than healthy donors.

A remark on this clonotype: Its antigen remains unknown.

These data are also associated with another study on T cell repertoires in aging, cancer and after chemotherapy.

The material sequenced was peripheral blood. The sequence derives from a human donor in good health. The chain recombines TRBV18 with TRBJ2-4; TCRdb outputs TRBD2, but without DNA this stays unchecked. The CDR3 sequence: CASSDSGLAGGPAKNIQYF.